This T cell receptor (beta chain) was sequenced during a study of cytomegalovirus exposure and HLA in healthy donors. Points from the study as a whole: In a later analysis, donors in an Asian-associated ancestry cluster reportedly had fewer N-insertions in productive TCRs than the cohort mean. Generally TCR sequences proved uncommon, though certain public TCRs appeared in numerous donors. A later analysis revealed that TCR association rates differed between HLA loci, peaking at DRB1 and bottoming out at HLA-C.

Turning to this clone: Its antigen is still unknown.

The CDR3 spans 13 residues. In germline, CDR1 is MNHNS, CDR2 SASEGT. Trimming took 4 bases from V and 4 from J, leaving 11 bases between them. Both 60 Vbeta primers and 13 Jbeta primers went into the PCR. Only in-frame clones appear in the TCRdb table, and some are missing; sequencing was by immunoSEQ multiplex PCR. The table includes more than 95,000 clones, 81% detected once. The receptor was isolated from a man in his late teens or twenties in good health and CMV-seropositive. Sequencing was performed on PBMCs. The V gene is TRBV6-1, the J gene TRBJ2-7, with D possibly being TRBD2 (5 bases). The CDR3 coding sequence is TGTGCCAGCAGTGGCAAATCGGGGTACGAGCAGTACTTC. Its protein product is CASSGKSGYEQYF.